What follows describes a single T cell receptor beta chain. Its antigen is undetermined. One end of the junction fails to match germline, which may point to a read error. Only patients with CD8+CD57+ cell expansion on flow cytometry were chosen for sequencing. Every one of the patients had aplastic anemia (severe, acquired). This sample stems from a study of CD8+CD57+ T cells in acquired aplastic anemia. Study summary: Quantities of DNA derived from sorted CD4+ and CD8+ cells averaged around 3 ug.

Template material for TCR beta VDJ and CDR3 profiling consisted of genomic DNA. TCRdb independently ran MiXCR on the reads; one entry per CDR3 protein. The table includes more than 150,000 distinct CDR3 sequences, about half detected once. Whole-study findings and limits: For CD8+ Simpson's diversity, patients and controls showed no significant difference. The number of CD8+ CDR3 sequences shared by patients and controls was about 27.

CDR1 and CDR2 (germline): SGHAT, FQDESV (reference sequence). The CDR3 contains 14 residues. The sequence came from a human donor with aplastic anemia. The V gene is TRBV11-1, the J gene TRBJ1-1; tentative D call: TRBD1 (5 bases). Input material: sorted CD4+, CD8+, or CD8+CD57+ T cells (not recorded which) from PBMCs. As DNA, the CDR3 is TGTGCCAGCAGGGATTCGGGGCTGAGGGCTGGAGCTCTCTTT. Its protein product is CASRDSGLRAGALF.